Listed here are 5 T cell receptor beta chains from one sample, sequenced in a study of shared clonotypes between healthy human individuals. Repertoires were generated with immunoSEQ multiplex PCR, while TCRdb's copy carries only in-frame clones and drops some. The sample lists roughly 1,100,000 clones; roughly 80% were seen once. The sample comprised memory CD4+ T cells sorted from blood. Subset in this sample: CD45RA-negative fraction. All receptors derive from a young man in good health.

V gene TRBV6-6 combines with J gene TRBJ2-2; D not resolved. This CDR3 spans 14 amino acids. Germline V gene sequence: CDR1 MNHNY, CDR2 SVGAGI (reference sequence). V shed 2 bases and J shed 5 bases, with 9 bases lying between them. The CDR3 here is CASSYNRFTGELFF. In DNA, the CDR3 is TGTGCCAGCAGTTACAACAGATTTACCGGGGAGCTGTTTTTT.

With respect to this clone: Other DNA sequences from this sample encode an identical CDR3 as well. This rearrangement joins TRBV28 to TRBJ2-3; D call uncertain. V was shortened by 3 bases and J by 5 bases, with 3 bases between the two germline ends. The CDR3 has 11 residues. Germline CDR1 MDHEN, CDR2 SYDVKM. The CDR3, as DNA: TGTGCCAGCAGTTTCAGAGATACGCAGTATTTT. Its translation: CASSFRDTQYF.

The CDR3 sequence: CASSIEAVAENTQYF. The CDR3 nucleotides read TGTGCCAGTAGTATTGAAGCTGTCGCGGAGAACACCCAGTACTTC. The chain combines TRBV19 with TRBJ2-5; D ambiguous. CDR3 length: 15 residues. Trimming left V 3 bases short and J 8 bases short, with 19 bases between. CDR1 and CDR2 (germline): LNHDA, SQIVND (reference sequence).

About this clone: Other DNA sequences in the sample encode the same CDR3. The chain uses TRBV30 and TRBJ2-3; tentatively, D is TRBD1 or TRBD2 (5 bases each). Looked up from germline, CDR1 is GTSNPN and CDR2 is SVGIG (reference sequence). The V and J ends lost 2 bases and 6 bases respectively, with 9 bases between them. The CDR3 length is 12 residues. The CDR3 DNA reads TGTGCCTGGAGTCCCGGGGCGGATACGCAGTATTTT. It translates to CAWSPGADTQYF.

V usage is TRBV27 and J usage is TRBJ2-3, with D perhaps matching TRBD1 or TRBD2 (5 bases each). Germline V gene lookup returns CDR1 MNHEY and CDR2 SMNVEV (reference sequence). V gave up 6 bases and J gave up 2 bases, with 12 bases separating them. This CDR3 is 14 amino acids long. CDR3 nucleotide sequence: TGTGCCAGCAGCCCGAGGGGAATCACAGATACGCAGTATTTT. Amino acid sequence: CASSPRGITDTQYF.